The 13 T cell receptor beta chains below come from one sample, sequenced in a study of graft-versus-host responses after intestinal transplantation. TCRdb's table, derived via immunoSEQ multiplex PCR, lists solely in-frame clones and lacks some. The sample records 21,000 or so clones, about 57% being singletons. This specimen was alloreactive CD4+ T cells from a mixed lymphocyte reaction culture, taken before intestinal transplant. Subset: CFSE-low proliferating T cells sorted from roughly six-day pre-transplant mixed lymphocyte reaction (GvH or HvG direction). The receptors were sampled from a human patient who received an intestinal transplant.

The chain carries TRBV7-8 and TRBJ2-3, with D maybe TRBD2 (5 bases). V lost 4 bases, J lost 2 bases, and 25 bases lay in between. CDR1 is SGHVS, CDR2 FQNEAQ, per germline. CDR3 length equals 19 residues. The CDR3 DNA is TGTGCCAGCAGCTACTTAGCTTCAATGGCGCGGGCCACCACAGATACGCAGTATTTT. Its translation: CASSYLASMARATTDTQYF. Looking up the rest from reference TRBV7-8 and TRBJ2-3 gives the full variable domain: GAGVSQSPRYKVAKRGQDVALRCDPISGHVSLFWYQQALGQGPEFLTYFQNEAQLDKSGLPSDRFFAERPEGSVSTLKIQRTQQEDSAVYLCASSYLASMARATTDTQYFGPGTRLTVL.

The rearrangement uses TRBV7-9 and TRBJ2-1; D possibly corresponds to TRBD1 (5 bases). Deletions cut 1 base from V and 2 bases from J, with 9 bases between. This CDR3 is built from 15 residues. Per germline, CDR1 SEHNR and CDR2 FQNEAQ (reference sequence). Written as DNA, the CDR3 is TGTGCCAGCAGCTTAGGGGGCAGGACCTACAATGAGCAGTTCTTC. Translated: CASSLGGRTYNEQFF.

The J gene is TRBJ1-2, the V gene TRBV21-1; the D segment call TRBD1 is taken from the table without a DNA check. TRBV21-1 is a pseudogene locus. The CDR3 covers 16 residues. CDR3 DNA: TGTGCCAGCAGCAAAGGGGGGACAGGGGAGGACTATGGCTACACCTTC. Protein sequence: CASSKGGTGEDYGYTF.

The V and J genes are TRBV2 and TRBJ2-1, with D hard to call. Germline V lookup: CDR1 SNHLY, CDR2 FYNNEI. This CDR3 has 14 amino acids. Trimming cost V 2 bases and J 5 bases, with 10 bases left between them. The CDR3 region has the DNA TGTGCCAGCAGTGAACGGTGGGCACACAATGAGCAGTTCTTC. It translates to CASSERWAHNEQFF.

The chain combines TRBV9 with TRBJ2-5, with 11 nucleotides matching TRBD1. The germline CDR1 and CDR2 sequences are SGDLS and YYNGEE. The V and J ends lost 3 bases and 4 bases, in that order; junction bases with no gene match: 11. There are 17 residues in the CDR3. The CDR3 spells CASSALPGTGGRETQYF. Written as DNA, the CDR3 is TGTGCCAGCAGCGCTCTTCCTGGGACAGGGGGAAGAGAGACCCAGTACTTC.

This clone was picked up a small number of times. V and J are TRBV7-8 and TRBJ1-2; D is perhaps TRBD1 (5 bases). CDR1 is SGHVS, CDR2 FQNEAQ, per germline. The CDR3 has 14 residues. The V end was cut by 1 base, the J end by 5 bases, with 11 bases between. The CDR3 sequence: CASSLGVGPYGYTF. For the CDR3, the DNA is TGTGCCAGCAGCTTAGGAGTGGGGCCGTATGGCTACACCTTC.

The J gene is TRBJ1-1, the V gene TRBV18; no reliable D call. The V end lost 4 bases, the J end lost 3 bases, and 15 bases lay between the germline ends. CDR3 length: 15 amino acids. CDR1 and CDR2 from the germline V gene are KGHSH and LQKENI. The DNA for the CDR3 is TGTGCCAGCTCACTACTAGGGTATGGGTACACTGAAGCTTTCTTT. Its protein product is CASSLLGYGYTEAFF.

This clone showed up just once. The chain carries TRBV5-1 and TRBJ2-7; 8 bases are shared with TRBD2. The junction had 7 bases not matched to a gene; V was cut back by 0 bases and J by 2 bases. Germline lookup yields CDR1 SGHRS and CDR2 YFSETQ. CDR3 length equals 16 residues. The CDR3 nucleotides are TGCGCCAGCAGCTTGGCCGGGACTAGAATAGCCTACGAGCAGTACTTC. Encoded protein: CASSLAGTRIAYEQYF.

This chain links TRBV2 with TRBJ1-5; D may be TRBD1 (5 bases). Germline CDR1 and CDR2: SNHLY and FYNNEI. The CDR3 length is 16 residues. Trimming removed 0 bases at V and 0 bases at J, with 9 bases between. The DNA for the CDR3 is TGTGCCAGCAGTGAAGCGGGGGGGACTAGCAATCAGCCCCAGCATTTT. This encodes CASSEAGGTSNQPQHF.

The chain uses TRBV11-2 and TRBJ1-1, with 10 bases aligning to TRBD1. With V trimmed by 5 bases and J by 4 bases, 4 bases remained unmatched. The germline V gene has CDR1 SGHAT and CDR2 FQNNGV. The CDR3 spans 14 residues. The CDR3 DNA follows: TGTGCCAGCAGCACGGGACAGGGGAGCACTGAAGCTTTCTTT. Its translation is CASSTGQGSTEAFF. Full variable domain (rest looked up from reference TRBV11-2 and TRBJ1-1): EAGVAQSPRYKIIEKRQSVAFWCNPISGHATLYWYQQILGQGPKLLIQFQNNGVVDDSQLPKDRFSAERLKGVDSTLKIQPAKLEDSAVYLCASSTGQGSTEAFFGQGTRLTVV.

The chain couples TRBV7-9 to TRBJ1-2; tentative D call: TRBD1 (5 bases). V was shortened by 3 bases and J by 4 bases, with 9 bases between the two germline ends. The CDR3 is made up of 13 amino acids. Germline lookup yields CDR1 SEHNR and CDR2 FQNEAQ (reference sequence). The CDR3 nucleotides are TGTGCCAGCAGCTTGTCAGGGCTCTATGGCTACACCTTC. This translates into CASSLSGLYGYTF.

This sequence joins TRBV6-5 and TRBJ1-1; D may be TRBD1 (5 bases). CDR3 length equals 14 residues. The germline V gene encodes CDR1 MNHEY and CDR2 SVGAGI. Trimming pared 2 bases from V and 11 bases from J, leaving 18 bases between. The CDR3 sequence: CASSYRGLNLGAFF. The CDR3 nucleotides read TGTGCCAGCAGTTACAGGGGCCTAAACTTAGGCGCTTTCTTT.

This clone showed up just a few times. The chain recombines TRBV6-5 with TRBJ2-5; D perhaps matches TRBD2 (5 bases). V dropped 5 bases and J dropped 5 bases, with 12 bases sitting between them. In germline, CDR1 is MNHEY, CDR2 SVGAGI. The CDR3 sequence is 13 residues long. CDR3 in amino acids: CASSLGRWETQYF. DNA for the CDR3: TGTGCCAGCAGTCTGGGGAGATGGGAGACCCAGTACTTC.